Listed here is a single T cell receptor (beta chain). Its antigen remains unidentified. It is likely a read error, because the conserved phenylalanine at the end of the CDR3 is missing. Study-wide points: Tumor Tregs overlapped most with tumor, then blood, naive CD4+ cells. Tumor memory CD4+ T cell TCR gene usage clustered with blood and lymph node memory CD4+ cells and lymph node naive CD4+ cells.

The germline V and J ends were trimmed by 2 bases and 8 bases, with 10 bases remaining between them. CDR1 is SGHKS, CDR2 YYEKEE, per germline (reference sequence). CDR3 length: 13 residues. After constant-region reverse-primer amplification, full-length variable regions underwent semi-nested PCR with Nested Universal Primer A. Each CDR3 protein is one row after TCRdb ran MiXCR on the 5' RACE reads. The table lists about 54,000 distinct CDR3 sequences, under 20% of them singletons. This chain links TRBV5-5 with TRBJ1-4; D remains unclear. The material sequenced was naive CD4+ T cells sorted from blood. Subset given: naive CD4+ T cells, CD4+CD45RA+CD25-. This receptor was obtained from a female donor with breast cancer. The CDR3 is CASSLISTEKLFL. The CDR3 DNA reads TGTGCCAGCAGCTTAATCTCGACAGAAAAACTGTTTCTT.